This is a list of T cell receptor beta chains from one sample in a study of blood T cell repertoires in COVID-19. Clones were read by immunoSEQ multiplex PCR, and TCRdb kept only the in-frame ones, dropping some. The sample includes 30,000 to 45,000 clones, about 81% of them seen just once. The sequenced sample was peripheral blood. These receptors came from a human donor in a cohort sampled during active or convalescent COVID-19. The donor label of this sample is uncertain. Each CDR3 is given with its conserved first and last residue. The D gene is left open where the match is weak. Part of the rows lack a size; the others show once, few, many or a class for expanded clones.

DNA: TGCAGCGTTTCTCAGGGGGCGGGCAATCAGCCCCAGCATTTT; CDR3: CSVSQGAGNQPQHF; D: TRBD1; J: TRBJ1-5; V: TRBV29-1; size: .
DNA: TGTGCCAGCAATCGGGAACAGAAAGAGACCCAGTACTTC; CDR3: CASNREQKETQYF; D: .; J: TRBJ2-5; V: TRBV9; size: .
DNA: TGTGCCAGCAGCTCCCGGACAGCGGAGGACCATCATAGTAATGAAAAACTGTTTTTT; CDR3: CASSSRTAEDHHSNEKLFF; D: .; J: TRBJ1-4; V: TRBV13; size: .
DNA: TGTGCCAGCAGTGACAGGCTGGGCGGCTACACCTTC; CDR3: CASSDRLGGYTF; D: .; J: TRBJ1-2; V: TRBV2; size: .
DNA: TGTGCCAGCAGCCAAGATCGTCTAGCGGCCACGCAGTATTTT; CDR3: CASSQDRLAATQYF; D: TRBD2; J: TRBJ2-3; V: TRBV4-2; size: .
DNA: TGCGCCAGCAGCCCTACAGGGCCACCCTCCTACGAGCAGTACTTC; CDR3: CASSPTGPPSYEQYF; D: .; J: TRBJ2-7; V: TRBV5-1; size: .
DNA: TGTGCCAGCAGTTCCCAGGGTCTCCGCTATGGCTACACCTTC; CDR3: CASSSQGLRYGYTF; D: .; J: TRBJ1-2; V: TRBV6-2/TRBV6-3; size: once
DNA: TGTGCCAGCAGTTTACAGGGCTACACTGAAGCTTTCTTT; CDR3: CASSLQGYTEAFF; D: .; J: TRBJ1-1; V: TRBV12-3/TRBV12-4; size: .
DNA: TGTGCCAGCATTCTGAGGAGAGCTTTCTTT; CDR3: CASILRRAFF; D: .; J: TRBJ1-1; V: TRBV12-3/TRBV12-4; size: .
DNA: TGTGCCTGGATTACCTCACCCGGGGGTAGGGAGACCCAGTACTTC; CDR3: CAWITSPGGRETQYF; D: .; J: TRBJ2-5; V: TRBV30; size: .
DNA: TGCGCCAGCAGCCAAGCCTTACAGGGGATCTTTGGCGGCACTGAAGCTTTCTTT; CDR3: CASSQALQGIFGGTEAFF; D: TRBD1; J: TRBJ1-1; V: TRBV4-3; size: once
DNA: TGTGCCAGCAGCATGGGGACAGGGGCTGCCTACGAGCAGTACTTC; CDR3: CASSMGTGAAYEQYF; D: TRBD1; J: TRBJ2-7; V: TRBV7-2; size: .
DNA: TGTGCCAGCCACGGAGCGAACTATGGCTACACCTTC; CDR3: CASHGANYGYTF; D: .; J: TRBJ1-2; V: TRBV7-2; size: once
DNA: TGTGCCAGCAGTCTACAGGTGAACACTGAAGCTTTCTTT; CDR3: CASSLQVNTEAFF; D: .; J: TRBJ1-1; V: TRBV11-3; size: once
DNA: TGTGCCAGCAGCTTAGAAGGAGGCAACTCCTACGAGCAGTACTTC; CDR3: CASSLEGGNSYEQYF; D: .; J: TRBJ2-7; V: TRBV11-3; size: .
DNA: TGTGCCAGCAGCTTTCCCACCGACAGGGGGAGCACTGAAGCTTTCTTT; CDR3: CASSFPTDRGSTEAFF; D: .; J: TRBJ1-1; V: TRBV12-1; size: .